This TCR beta chain was identified in a study of blood T cell repertoires in COVID-19. For the study at large: Sample material is recorded as cDNA or gDNA derived from T cells, B-cell-depleted T cells, or PBMCs.

In the study's own analysis: Quantification of nucleated cells was approximated via reference gene primer amplification. Method: immunoSEQ multiplex PCR; TCRdb's copy keeps in-frame clones and lacks some. V and J calls and clone size come straight from that table; D and trimming were deduced from the DNA. Of 130,000 or so clones detected, about four fifths appear once; the ten largest clones hold approximately 8.4%. Participants reported their clinical history, and cohort assignment relied on those reports. For recovered donors of Cohort 3, there were two negative PCRs, clearance, or symptom resolution. The ends were cut back, 1 base at V and 1 base at J, with 13 bases in the middle. This CDR3 region has 16 residues. The germline gives CDR1 SGHVS, CDR2 FNYEAQ.

The clonotype comes from a man aged 50-60 years who had recovered from COVID-19. The J gene is TRBJ1-2, the V gene TRBV7-6, with D tentatively TRBD1 (5 bases). Sequenced input: PBMCs or T cells enriched from blood (not recorded which). CDR3 bases: TGTGCCAGCAGCTTAGACCAGGGACTCAATAACTATGGCTACACCTTC. Translated: CASSLDQGLNNYGYTF.